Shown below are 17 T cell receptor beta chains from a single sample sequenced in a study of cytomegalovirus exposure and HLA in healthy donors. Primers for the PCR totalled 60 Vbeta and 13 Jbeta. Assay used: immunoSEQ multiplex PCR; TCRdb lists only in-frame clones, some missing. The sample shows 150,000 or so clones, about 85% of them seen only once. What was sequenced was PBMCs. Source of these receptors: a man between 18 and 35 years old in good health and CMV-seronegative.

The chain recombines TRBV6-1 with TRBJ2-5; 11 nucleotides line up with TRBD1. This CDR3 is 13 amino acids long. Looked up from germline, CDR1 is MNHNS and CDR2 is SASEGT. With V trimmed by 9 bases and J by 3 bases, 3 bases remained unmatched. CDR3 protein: CASRDRGEETQYF. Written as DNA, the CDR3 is TGTGCCAGTCGGGACAGGGGGGAAGAGACCCAGTACTTC.

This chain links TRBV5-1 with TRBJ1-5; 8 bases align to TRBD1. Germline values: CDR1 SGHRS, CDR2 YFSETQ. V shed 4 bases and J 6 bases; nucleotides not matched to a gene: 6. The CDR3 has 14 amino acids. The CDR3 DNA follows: TGCGCCAGCAGCGAGACAGGGGCGGGTCAGCCCCAGCATTTT. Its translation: CASSETGAGQPQHF.

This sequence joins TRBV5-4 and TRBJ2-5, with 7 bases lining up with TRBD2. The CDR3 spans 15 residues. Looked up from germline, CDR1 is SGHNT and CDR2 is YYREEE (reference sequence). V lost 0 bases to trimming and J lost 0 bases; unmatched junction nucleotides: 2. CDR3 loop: CASSLVSGNQETQYF. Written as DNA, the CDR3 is TGTGCCAGCAGCTTGGTCAGCGGGAACCAAGAGACCCAGTACTTC.

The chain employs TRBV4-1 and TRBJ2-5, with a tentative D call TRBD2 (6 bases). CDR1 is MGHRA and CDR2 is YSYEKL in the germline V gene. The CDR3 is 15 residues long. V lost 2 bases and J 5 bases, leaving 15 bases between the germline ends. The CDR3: CASSQQGLLGETQYF. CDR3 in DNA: TGCGCCAGCAGCCAACAGGGACTTCTAGGGGAGACCCAGTACTTC.

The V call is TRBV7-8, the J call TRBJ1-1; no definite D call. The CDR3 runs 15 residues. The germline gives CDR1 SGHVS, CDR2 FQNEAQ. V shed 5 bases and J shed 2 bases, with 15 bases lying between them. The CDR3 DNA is TGTGCCAGCAGCCTCTTTGTCTTCCTTAACACTGAAGCTTTCTTT. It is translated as CASSLFVFLNTEAFF.

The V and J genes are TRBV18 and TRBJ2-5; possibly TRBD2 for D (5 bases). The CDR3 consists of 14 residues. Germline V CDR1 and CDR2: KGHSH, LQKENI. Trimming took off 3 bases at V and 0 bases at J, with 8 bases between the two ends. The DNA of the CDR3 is TGTGCCAGCTCACCTTCCGGGAACCAAGAGACCCAGTACTTC. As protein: CASSPSGNQETQYF.

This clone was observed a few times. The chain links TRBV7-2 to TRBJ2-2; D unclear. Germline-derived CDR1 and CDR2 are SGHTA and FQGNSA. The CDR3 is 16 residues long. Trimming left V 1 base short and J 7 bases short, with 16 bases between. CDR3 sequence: CASSLGAGPVGGELFF. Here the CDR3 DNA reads TGTGCCAGCAGCTTAGGGGCAGGTCCCGTCGGCGGGGAGCTGTTTTTT.

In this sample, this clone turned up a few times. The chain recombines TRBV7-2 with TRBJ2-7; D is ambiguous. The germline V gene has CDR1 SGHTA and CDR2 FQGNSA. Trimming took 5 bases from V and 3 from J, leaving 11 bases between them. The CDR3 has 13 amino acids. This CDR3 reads CASSQDLGYEQYF. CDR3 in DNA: TGTGCCAGCAGCCAGGATTTGGGCTACGAGCAGTACTTC.

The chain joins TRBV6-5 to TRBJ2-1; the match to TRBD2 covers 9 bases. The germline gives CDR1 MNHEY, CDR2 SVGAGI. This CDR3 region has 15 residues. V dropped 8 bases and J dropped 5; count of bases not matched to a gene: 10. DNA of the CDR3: TGTGCCAGCCACTCCCCGGCTAGCGGGGACAATGAGCAGTTCTTC. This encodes CASHSPASGDNEQFF.

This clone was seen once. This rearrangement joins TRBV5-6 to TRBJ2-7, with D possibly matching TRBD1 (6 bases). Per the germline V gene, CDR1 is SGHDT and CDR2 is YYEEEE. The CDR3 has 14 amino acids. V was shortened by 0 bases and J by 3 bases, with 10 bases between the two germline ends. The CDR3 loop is CASSLAGDLYEQYF. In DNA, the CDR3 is TGTGCCAGCAGCTTGGCAGGGGACCTCTACGAGCAGTACTTC.

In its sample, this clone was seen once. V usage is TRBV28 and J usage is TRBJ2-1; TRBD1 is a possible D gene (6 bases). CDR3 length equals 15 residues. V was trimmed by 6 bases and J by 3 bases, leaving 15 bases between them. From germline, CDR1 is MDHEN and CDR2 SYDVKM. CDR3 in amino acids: CASREQGSHYNEQFF. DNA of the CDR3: TGTGCCAGCAGAGAACAGGGCTCCCACTACAATGAGCAGTTCTTC.

The CDR3 region is CASSLGAGTKYEQYF. In DNA form, the CDR3 reads TGTGCCAGCAGTTTGGGGGCAGGGACGAAATACGAGCAGTACTTC. The chain joins TRBV28 to TRBJ2-7; maybe TRBD1 (6 bases). Trimming removed 3 bases from V and 4 bases from J, with 16 bases in between. The length of the CDR3 is 15 residues. CDR1 and CDR2 from the germline V gene are MDHEN and SYDVKM.

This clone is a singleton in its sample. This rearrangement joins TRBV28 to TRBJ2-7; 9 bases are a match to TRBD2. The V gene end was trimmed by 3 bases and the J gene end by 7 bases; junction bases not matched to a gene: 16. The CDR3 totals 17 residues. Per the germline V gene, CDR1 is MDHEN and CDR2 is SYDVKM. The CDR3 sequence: CASSFVLAGIPGGEQYF. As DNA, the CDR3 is TGTGCCAGCAGTTTCGTGCTAGCGGGAATCCCTGGCGGGGAGCAGTACTTC.

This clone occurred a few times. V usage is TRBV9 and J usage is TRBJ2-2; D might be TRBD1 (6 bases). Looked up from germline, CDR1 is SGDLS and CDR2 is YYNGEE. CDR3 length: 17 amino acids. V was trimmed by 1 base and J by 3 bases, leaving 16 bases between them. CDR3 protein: CASSVRPRGPDTGELFF. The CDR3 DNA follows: TGTGCCAGCAGCGTACGTCCCAGGGGTCCCGACACCGGGGAGCTGTTTTTT.

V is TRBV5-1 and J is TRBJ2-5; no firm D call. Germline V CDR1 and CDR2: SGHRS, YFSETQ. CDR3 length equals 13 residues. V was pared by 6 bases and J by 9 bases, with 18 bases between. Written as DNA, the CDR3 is TGCGCCAGCACCACCGGTTTTGGTTTGTCCCAGTACTTC. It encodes CASTTGFGLSQYF.

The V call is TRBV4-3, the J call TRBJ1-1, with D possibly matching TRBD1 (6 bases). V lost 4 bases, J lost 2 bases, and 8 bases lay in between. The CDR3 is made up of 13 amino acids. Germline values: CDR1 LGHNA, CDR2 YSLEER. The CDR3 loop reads CASSRDTNTEAFF. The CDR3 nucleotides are TGCGCCAGCAGCCGGGACACCAACACTGAAGCTTTCTTT.

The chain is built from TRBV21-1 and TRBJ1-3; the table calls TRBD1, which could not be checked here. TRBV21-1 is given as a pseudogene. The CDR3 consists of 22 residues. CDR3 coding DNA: TGTGCCAGCAGCAAACGGACGTCGGGGGGGGACAGGGAAGAAGGCTCTGGAAACACCATATATTTT. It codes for CASSKRTSGGDREEGSGNTIYF.